The sequence of this TCR beta chain was determined in a study of shared T cell receptors in the human thymus. TCRdb's copy holds only in-frame clones and misses some; the assay was immunoSEQ multiplex PCR. The sample comprises roughly 500,000 clones, approximately 78% of which are singletons, and about 0.013% rests with the top ten. Germline V gene sequence: CDR1 LGHNA, CDR2 YSLEER. V lost 2 bases and J lost 5; bases outside the gene matches: 13. CDR3 length equals 17 residues. The data were also submitted as part of a second study, on human thymus T cells. That source notes: Donors were healthy Finnish infants having corrective surgery for congenital heart defects. Thymic tissue was derived from resections collected during corrective heart surgery. Among thymic and blood repertoires, usage of V and J genes appeared biased. Related research described strongly overlapping thymic repertoires in unrelated people.

The chain has TRBV4-3 and TRBJ2-7; TRBD2 matches at 9 bases. The origin of this receptor is a boy in the first two years of life with a congenital heart defect. Sequenced: thymocytes. The CDR3, as DNA: TGCGCCAGCAGCCAATTATGGCGGGAGGGCCTCAGGAACGAGCAGTACTTC. It encodes CASSQLWREGLRNEQYF.